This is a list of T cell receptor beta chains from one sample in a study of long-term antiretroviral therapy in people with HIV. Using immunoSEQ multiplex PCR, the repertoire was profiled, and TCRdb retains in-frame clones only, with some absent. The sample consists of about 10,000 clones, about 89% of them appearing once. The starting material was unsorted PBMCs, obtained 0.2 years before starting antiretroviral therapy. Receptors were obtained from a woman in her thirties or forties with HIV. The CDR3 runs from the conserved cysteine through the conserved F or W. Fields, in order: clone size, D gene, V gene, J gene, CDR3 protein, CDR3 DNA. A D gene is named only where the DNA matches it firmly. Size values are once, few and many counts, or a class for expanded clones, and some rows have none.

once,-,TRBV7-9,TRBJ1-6,CASSQESSYNSPLHF,TGTGCCAGCAGCCAGGAGAGCTCCTATAATTCACCCCTCCACTTT
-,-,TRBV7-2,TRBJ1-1,CASSLAYTEAFF,TGTGCCAGCAGCTTAGCATACACTGAAGCTTTCTTT
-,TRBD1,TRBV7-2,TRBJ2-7,CASSSRDRGFYEQYF,TGTGCCAGCAGCTCCCGGGACAGGGGGTTCTACGAGCAGTACTTC
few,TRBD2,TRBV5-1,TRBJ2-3,CASSFAGGSTDTQYF,TGCGCCAGCAGCTTCGCGGGGGGAAGCACAGATACGCAGTATTTT
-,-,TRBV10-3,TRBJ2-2,CALRGSTTGELFF,TGTGCCCTCCGTGGATCAACTACCGGGGAGCTGTTTTTT
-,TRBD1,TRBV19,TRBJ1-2,CASSPIGTGSYGYTF,TGTGCCAGTAGTCCGATCGGGACAGGATCCTATGGCTACACCTTC
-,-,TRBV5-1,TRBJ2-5,CASSLAPVGSQETQYF,TGCGCCAGCAGCTTGGCCCCGGTTGGGAGCCAAGAGACCCAGTACTTC
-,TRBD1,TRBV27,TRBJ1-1,CASSLPTGGVGTEAFF,TGTGCCAGCAGTTTACCGACAGGGGGAGTGGGGACTGAAGCTTTCTTT
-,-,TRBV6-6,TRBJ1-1,CASTENTEAFF,TGTGCCAGCACGGAGAACACTGAAGCTTTCTTT
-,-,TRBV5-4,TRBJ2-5,CASSLGPTQETQYF,TGTGCCAGCAGCTTGGGACCCACCCAGGAGACCCAGTACTTC
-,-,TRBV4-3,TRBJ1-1,CASSQDKGGTEAFF,TGCGCCAGCAGCCAAGATAAGGGAGGCACTGAAGCTTTCTTT
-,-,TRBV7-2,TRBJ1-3,CASRSRGSGNTIYF,TGTGCCAGCAGGTCCCGGGGCTCTGGAAACACCATATATTTT
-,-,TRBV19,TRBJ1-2,CASSIFYGYTF,TGTGCCAGTAGTATATTCTATGGCTACACCTTC
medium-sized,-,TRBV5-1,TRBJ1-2,CASSLDDTNYGYTF,TGCGCCAGCAGCTTGGACGACACTAACTATGGCTACACCTTC
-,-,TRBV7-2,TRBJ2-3,CASSLVAGLAGTDTQYF,TGTGCCAGCAGCTTAGTGGCGGGATTAGCGGGCACAGATACGCAGTATTTT
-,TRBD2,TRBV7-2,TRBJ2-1,CASSSAGVSYNEQFF,TGTGCCAGCAGCTCCGCGGGAGTCTCCTACAATGAGCAGTTCTTC
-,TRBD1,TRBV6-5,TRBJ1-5,CASSYGTGGRQPQHF,TGTGCCAGCAGTTACGGCACAGGGGGTAGACAGCCCCAGCATTTT